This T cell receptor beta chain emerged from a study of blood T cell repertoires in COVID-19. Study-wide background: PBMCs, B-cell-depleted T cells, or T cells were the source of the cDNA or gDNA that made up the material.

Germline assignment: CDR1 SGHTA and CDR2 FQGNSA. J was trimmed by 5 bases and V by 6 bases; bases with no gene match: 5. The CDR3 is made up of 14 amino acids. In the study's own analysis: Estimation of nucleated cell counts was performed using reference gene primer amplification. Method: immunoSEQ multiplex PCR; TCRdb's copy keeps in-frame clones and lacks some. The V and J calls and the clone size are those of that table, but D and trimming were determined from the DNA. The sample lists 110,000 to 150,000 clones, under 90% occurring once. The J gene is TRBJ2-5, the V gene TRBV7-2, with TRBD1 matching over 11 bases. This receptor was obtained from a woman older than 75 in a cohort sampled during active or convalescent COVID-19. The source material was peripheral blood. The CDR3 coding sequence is TGTGCCAGCAGGCGGACAGGGGGCGCCGAGACCCAGTACTTC. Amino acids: CASRRTGGAETQYF.